This entry is about one T cell receptor (beta chain). A few counts support this clone. Which antigen it targets is not known. Per-base qualities were not stored, and no clone one base away is much larger. This sample was included in a study of STAT5B mutations in CD4+ large granular lymphocyte leukemia (dated by TCRdb to 2021 to 2024). For the wider study: Among healthy controls, the CDR3 'QG' motif was associated with a particular HLA allele. The study compared the TCRbeta repertoires of patients with CD4+ T-cell large granular lymphocyte leukemia against the TCRbeta repertoires of healthy blood donors. The purity of purified fractions was confirmed by flow cytometry on FACSCanto II or FACSVerse to exceed 95% among lymphocytes.

Findings and caveats that apply to the study as a whole: Enrichment of TRBV06-family usage was observed among the top patient clones (8/27) relative to healthy controls (2/35). Compared with healthy CD4+ repertoires, CD4-sorted patient repertoires appeared more clonal, and this difference remained even after the putative leukemic clones were removed. The main leukemic clonotypes were found to be private to each patient, although around 25% of the main leukemic clonotypes were detected at low frequency in the non-leukemic repertoires of other patients. Data were not HLA-matched; higher clonality in CD4+ versus CD8+ T-LGLL could reflect the relatively small sample size.

The immunoSEQ assay at survey resolution was applied to genomic DNA for sequencing of TCRbeta rearrangements. The study's own analysis went as follows. In the TCR sequencing data, the smallest productive clonotype frequency that could be detected was 2.59 x 10-5. Analyses included only productive TCRbeta rearrangements, meaning complete and in-frame sequences. Simpson clonality, calculated in the immunoSEQ Analyzer version 3.0, was used as the measure of sample clonality. Clones were categorized by frequency as very rare, small, medium, large (1-20%) or hyperexpanded (>20%). Generation probabilities were estimated with OLGA 1.2.3, V-gene circos plots were made with VDJtools, specificities were searched in VDJdb, and CDR3 motifs were identified with GLIPH. What TCRdb holds here is the immuneACCESS table cut down to in-frame rearrangements. Part of the clones is not present; checked against another copy, under half of the missing clones reflect an unresolved V gene, and the others are unexplained. Clone size and V and J calls were adopted from that table, with D and trimming inferred from the DNA. Across this sample there are around 31,000 clones, with roughly 70% seen only once. 1.5% to 2% of the sample belongs to the ten largest clones.

Buffy coats from 37 blood donors, supplied by the Finnish Red Cross blood service, were used as healthy controls. All TCR-sequenced material derived from peripheral blood: patient blood samples and healthy donor buffy coats. Peripheral blood mononuclear cells were isolated by Ficoll-Hypaque gradient centrifugation. For the healthy controls, CD4+ cells were obtained from buffy coats by magnetic purification. Genomic DNA was extracted with the Gentra Puregene Cell and Tissue kit and quantified on a Qubit 2.0 fluorometer. CDR1 and CDR2 are drawn from the germline V gene (reference sequence): SEHNR, FQNEAQ. There are 14 amino acids in the CDR3, from cysteine to phenylalanine inclusive. Solely the CDR3 DNA is kept, with 42 bases framed from the first base. The V end loses 1 base and the J end loses 2 bases, and a stretch of 9 bases separates them.

The clonotype comes from a human donor in good health. Recombination linked TRBV7-9 to TRBJ2-7; the D gene identity is not certain. The sample consisted of CD4+ T cells from blood buffy coats. The CDR3 protein is CASSLVTAPYEQYF. In nucleotides, the sequence is TGTGCCAGCAGCTTAGTTACAGCTCCCTACGAGCAGTACTTC.